What follows is one T cell receptor (beta chain) and its context. Its target is not known. PBMCs came from around 10 ml fresh peripheral blood. V lost 0 bases and J 0 bases, leaving 7 bases between the germline ends. This CDR3 has 15 amino acids. Germline CDR1 reads SGHRS; CDR2 reads YFSETQ. Amplification of TCR beta CDR3 regions was performed using RNA transcripts as template. HTBI primers were the set used in a first-round RT-PCR of the TCR CDR3. From the multiplex PCR reads, TCRdb called clonotypes with MiXCR, one entry per CDR3 protein. The sample includes around 360,000 distinct CDR3 sequences, roughly 15% of them seen just once. This entry belongs to a study of T cells in Graves' hyperthyroidism and ophthalmopathy. General observations from the study: The model predicted ophthalmopathy a median around 6.5 months before onset. Most thyroid clonotypes with frequency above 0.001 were detected in blood.

This chain joins TRBV5-1 and TRBJ1-3; D unclear. Sequencing was done on a sample of blood. This TCR came from a woman aged 60-70 years with Graves' ophthalmopathy. This chain's CDR3 is CASSLDHSSGNTIYF. As DNA, the CDR3 is TGCGCCAGCAGCTTGGACCACAGCTCTGGAAACACCATATATTTT.